Detailed here is one T cell receptor beta chain. This clonotype was detected a few times. Its antigen is unknown. Nothing much larger sits one base from this clone, and base qualities are not available. The time point label for this specimen denotes: before trial treatment. Donors were enrolled in RACIN, a single-arm phase I dose-escalation trial combining nivolumab, ipilimumab, aspirin, low-dose cyclophosphamide and low-dose radiotherapy. To be eligible, a patient needed to have an advanced solid tumor that was TIL-negative. This entry belongs to a study of low-dose radiotherapy and immunotherapy resistance in tumors (dated by TCRdb to the early 2020s). Study-wide context: In Cohort 1, each fraction delivered 0.5 Gy every 2 weeks, and the prescribed total PTV dose was 6.5 Gy. Cohort 2 received 1 Gy per fraction every two weeks, with a total of 13 Gy over 26 weeks. Trial participants were not randomized into treatment groups. Cyclophosphamide 200 mg/m2 was given intravenously every two weeks, one day before each radiation and immunotherapy administration. Eight patients were included in the translational analysis, namely three from the first dose cohort plus the first five from the second dose cohort. Patients took aspirin 300 mg orally once daily for four cycles, starting on cycle 1 day 1. Nivolumab and ipilimumab were both given intravenously, with nivolumab at a 240 mg flat dose every two weeks and ipilimumab at 1 mg/kg every six weeks.

The CDR3 starts with the cysteine, ends with the phenylalanine, and has 15 residues. Just CDR3 DNA is preserved here, 45 bases in frame from base 1. From V the trimming removes 2 bases and from J it removes 1 base, while the gene matches leave 4 bases of the junction unaccounted for. The germline V gene sets CDR1 to SGHRS and CDR2 to YFSETQ. Sequenced using an Illumina HiSeq 2500. To make first-strand cDNA, Superscript III was used along with a set of TRAV- and TRBV-specific primers so that both the TCRalpha and TCRbeta chains were covered. TCRs were amplified with Phusion for 15 to 20 PCR cycles, with a constant-region primer paired with the adapter attached to the V primers. Isolated mRNA was amplified with the MessageAmp II aRNA Amplification Kit, using an approximately 17-hour in vitro transcription at 37°C. The Dynabeads mRNA DIRECT Purification Kit was used to isolate mRNA for TCR sequencing. Indexed Illumina adapters were added in a second Phusion PCR of 25 cycles, after which AMPure XP beads were used to purify the products. In the original analysis: Using custom Perl scripts, TCR sequences encoding the same protein were pooled, out-of-frame sequences were removed, and the abundance of each clonotype was computed. TCR sequences supported by only a single read were excluded from analysis. The metrics used to describe the repertoires included Shannon entropy, Gini index, clonality, richness, and the frequency of TCRs shared between repertoires. The public sequencing data were trimmed at Q25 with fastp and processed into clonotypes with MiXCR by TCRdb, which kept only in-frame beta chains. Every entry covers one CDR3 protein and lists the most common genes and DNA from its rows. TCRdb's processing, not the authors' own work, is the source of the V and J calls. The sample has about 39,000 distinct CDR3 sequences on record, roughly 28% of them singletons. The ten largest clones capture 3.7% of the sample.

This TCR was recovered from a male donor with gallbladder cancer. Recombination connected TRBV5-1 to TRBJ2-7, with TRBD1 identical over 9 junction bases. Sequenced here: PBMCs, sampled before treatment. Here the CDR3 is given as CASSFGTGRSYEQYF. The nucleotide sequence reads TGCGCCAGCAGCTTTGGGACAGGGCGGTCCTACGAGCAGTACTTC.